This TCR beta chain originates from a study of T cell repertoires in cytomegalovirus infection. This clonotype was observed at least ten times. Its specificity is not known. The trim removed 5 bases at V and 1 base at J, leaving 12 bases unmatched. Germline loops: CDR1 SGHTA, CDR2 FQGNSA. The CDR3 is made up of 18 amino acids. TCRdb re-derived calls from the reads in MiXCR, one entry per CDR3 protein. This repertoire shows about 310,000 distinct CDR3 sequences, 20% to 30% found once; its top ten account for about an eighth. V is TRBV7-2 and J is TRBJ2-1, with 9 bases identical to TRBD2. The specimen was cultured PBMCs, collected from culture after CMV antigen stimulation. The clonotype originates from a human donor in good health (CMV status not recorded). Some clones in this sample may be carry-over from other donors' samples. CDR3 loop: CASSRSSGITYSYNEQFF. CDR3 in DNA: TGTGCCAGCAGCCGATCTAGCGGGATAACGTATTCCTACAATGAGCAGTTCTTC.